A selection of T cell receptor beta chains follows, all from one sample in a study of cytomegalovirus exposure and HLA in healthy donors. Assay used: immunoSEQ multiplex PCR; TCRdb lists only in-frame clones, some missing. The sample gives under 200,000 clones, 65% to 80% of which show up once; 2% to 3% is in the top ten. The sample taken for sequencing was PBMCs. Receptors originate from a woman between 40 and 50 years old in good health and CMV-seropositive. Each CDR3 is given with its conserved first and last residue. The D gene is left open where the match is weak. Size is stated for part of the rows, as once, few or many counts, or as a class when the clone is expanded.

j_call v_call clone_size cdr3_length d_call cdr3_aa cdr3_nt
TRBJ2-3 TRBV27 once 20 TRBD2 CASSLDPTGTSGRGTDTQYF TGTGCCAGCAGTTTAGACCCTACCGGGACTAGCGGGAGGGGGACAGATACGCAGTATTTT
TRBJ2-2 TRBV7-9 . 15 . CASSSTRIYTGELFF TGTGCCAGCAGCTCCACTAGAATCTACACCGGGGAGCTGTTTTTT
TRBJ2-2 TRBV11-2 . 16 TRBD2 CASSLVGGVGTGELFF TGTGCCAGCAGCTTAGTGGGGGGGGTCGGTACCGGGGAGCTGTTTTTT
TRBJ1-1 TRBV5-6 . 15 . CASSLGTGGNTEAFF TGTGCCAGCAGCTTGGGTACAGGTGGGAACACTGAAGCTTTCTTT
TRBJ2-1 TRBV10-3 . 13 TRBD2 CAITGLADNEQFF TGTGCCATCACGGGACTAGCGGACAATGAGCAGTTCTTC
TRBJ2-7 TRBV20-1 . 11 . CSGLQGYEQYF TGCAGTGGTCTACAGGGCTACGAGCAGTACTTC
TRBJ2-1 TRBV4-2 . 15 TRBD2 CASSQVSGRGNEQFF TGTGCCAGCAGCCAAGTTAGCGGGAGGGGAAATGAGCAGTTCTTC
TRBJ1-5 TRBV19 . 14 . CASRTTGLDQPQHF TGTGCCAGTAGAACTACAGGGTTGGATCAGCCCCAGCATTTT
TRBJ1-1 TRBV19 . 16 TRBD1 CASIPRDRVKNTEAFF TGTGCCAGTATCCCCCGGGACAGGGTGAAGAACACTGAAGCTTTCTTT
TRBJ2-7 TRBV27 . 14 . CASSLRQNAYEQYF TGTGCCAGCAGTTTGCGACAGAATGCCTACGAGCAGTACTTC
TRBJ1-2 TRBV28 . 13 . CASSPQLNYGYTF TGTGCCAGCAGCCCACAGCTTAACTATGGCTACACCTTC
TRBJ2-7 TRBV29-1 . 15 . CSVEGGIMGSYEQYF TGCAGCGTTGAAGGGGGCATAATGGGATCGTACGAGCAGTACTTC
TRBJ1-1 TRBV29-1 . 12 . CSPIRGLVEAFF TGCAGCCCTATTAGGGGCCTGGTTGAAGCTTTCTTT
TRBJ2-5 TRBV7-9 . 13 TRBD2 CSSSLLDSGAQYF TGTTCCAGCAGCTTGCTTGACAGCGGGGCCCAGTACTTC
TRBJ1-6 TRBV7-8 once 15 . CASSLDEQDNSPLHF TGTGCCAGCAGCTTAGATGAACAGGATAATTCACCCCTCCACTTT
TRBJ1-2 TRBV4-1 . 17 TRBD1 CASSQARDRAQNYGYTF TGCGCCAGCAGCCAAGCCCGGGACAGGGCCCAAAACTATGGCTACACCTTC
TRBJ2-7 TRBV6-5 . 15 TRBD2 CASRRSGGFSYEQYF TGTGCCAGCAGACGTAGCGGGGGGTTCTCCTACGAGCAGTACTTC
TRBJ1-3 TRBV2 . 14 TRBD1 CASGGQAISNTIYF TGTGCCAGCGGGGGACAGGCGATTTCAAACACCATATATTTT
TRBJ2-3 TRBV6-5 . 16 . CASSWEAGDFTDTQYF TGTGCCAGCAGTTGGGAAGCCGGGGACTTCACAGATACGCAGTATTTT
TRBJ2-4 TRBV7-9 . 14 TRBD1 CASSFGQGGNIQYF TGTGCCAGCAGCTTTGGACAGGGGGGGAACATTCAGTACTTC
TRBJ1-2 TRBV28 . 12 . CASSLEGYGYTF TGTGCCAGCAGTTTAGAGGGCTATGGCTACACCTTC
TRBJ2-6 TRBV28 once 14 . CASNFNRGANVLSF TGTGCCAGCAATTTTAACCGTGGGGCCAACGTCCTGAGTTTC
TRBJ2-1 TRBV18 . 15 TRBD2 CASSPRLAGDNEQFF TGTGCCAGCTCGCCAAGACTAGCGGGAGACAATGAGCAGTTCTTC